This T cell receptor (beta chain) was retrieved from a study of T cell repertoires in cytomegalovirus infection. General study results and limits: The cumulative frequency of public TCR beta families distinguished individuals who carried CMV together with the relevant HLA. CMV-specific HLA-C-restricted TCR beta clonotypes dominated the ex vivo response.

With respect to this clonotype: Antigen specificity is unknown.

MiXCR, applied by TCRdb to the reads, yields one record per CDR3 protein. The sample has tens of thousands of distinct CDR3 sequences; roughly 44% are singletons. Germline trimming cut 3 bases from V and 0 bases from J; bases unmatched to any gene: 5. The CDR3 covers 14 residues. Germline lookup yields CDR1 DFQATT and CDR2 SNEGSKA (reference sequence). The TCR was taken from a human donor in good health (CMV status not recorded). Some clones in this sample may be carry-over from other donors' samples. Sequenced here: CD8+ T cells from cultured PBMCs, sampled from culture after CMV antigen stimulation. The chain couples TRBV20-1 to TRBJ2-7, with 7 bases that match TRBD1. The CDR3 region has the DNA TGCAGTGCTAGCCCATGGGACAGCTCCTACGAGCAGTACTTC. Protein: CSASPWDSSYEQYF.